These 17 T cell receptor beta chains were all obtained from the same sample, sequenced in a study of blood T cell repertoires in COVID-19. TCRdb keeps only in-frame clones here, not all; method: immunoSEQ multiplex PCR. The repertoire holds some 78,000 clones, about 90% seen once, with around 1% in the top ten. The sample was peripheral blood. These receptors all stem from a woman between 45 and 65 years old in a cohort sampled during active COVID-19.

The chain carries TRBV20-1 and TRBJ2-5, with unresolved D. The ends were cut back, 6 bases at V and 5 bases at J, with 7 bases in the middle. The length of the CDR3 is 10 residues. Germline values: CDR1 DFQATT, CDR2 SNEGSKA (reference sequence). Here the CDR3 reads CSAPGETQYF. In nucleotides, the CDR3 is TGCAGTGCCCCCGGGGAGACCCAGTACTTC.

This chain uses TRBV19 with TRBJ2-2; possibly TRBD2 for D (5 bases). CDR3 length equals 15 residues. CDR1 and CDR2 from the germline V gene are LNHDA and SQIVND (reference sequence). The V end was cut by 3 bases, the J end by 6 bases, with 14 bases between. CDR3 DNA: TGTGCCAGTAGTATCGTAGTTCTGGAGGCCGGGGAGCTGTTTTTT. Protein: CASSIVVLEAGELFF.

The V call is TRBV12-3 or TRBV12-4, the J call TRBJ1-1; TRBD1 agrees at 9 bases. Trimming took 8 bases from V and 3 from J; bases not matched to a gene: 1. The CDR3 length is 12 residues. CDR3 nucleotides: TGTGCCAGCCGACAGGGGGACACTGAAGCTTTCTTT. Its translation: CASRQGDTEAFF.

The chain employs TRBV19 and TRBJ1-1; D remains unclear. The germline CDR1 and CDR2 sequences are LNHDA and SQIVND (reference sequence). CDR3 length equals 13 residues. Trimming removed 5 bases at V and 3 bases at J, with 10 bases between. The CDR3 sequence: CASSGGMYTEAFF. DNA for the CDR3: TGTGCCAGTAGTGGAGGGATGTACACTGAAGCTTTCTTT.

The chain is built from TRBV27 and TRBJ1-5, with D maybe TRBD1 (6 bases). Trimming left V 5 bases short and J 4 bases short, with 12 bases between. CDR1 and CDR2 (germline): MNHEY, SMNVEV (reference sequence). This CDR3 has 14 residues. The DNA for the CDR3 is TGTGCCAGCAGTCCCACGACAGGAAATCAGCCCCAGCATTTT. Translated, it gives CASSPTTGNQPQHF.

The chain employs TRBV28 and TRBJ1-2; possible D gene TRBD1, 5 bases. Between the trimmed V and J ends, which lost 5 bases and 4 bases, there was a span of 14 bases. CDR3 length: 14 residues. CDR1 is MDHEN and CDR2 is SYDVKM in the germline V gene. CDR3: CASSVFSDSYGYTF. The DNA of the CDR3 is TGTGCCAGCAGTGTCTTCAGTGACAGCTATGGCTACACCTTC.

The J gene is TRBJ1-6, the V gene TRBV28; D unclear. With 4 bases removed from V and 5 bases from J, the gap between germline ends came to 6 bases. Germline CDR1 reads MDHEN; CDR2 reads SYDVKM. The CDR3 sequence is 13 residues long. In DNA, the CDR3 is TGTGCCAGCAGTTCACATGATAATTCACCCCTCCACTTT. This sequence encodes CASSSHDNSPLHF.

This chain connects TRBV27 to TRBJ2-1; tentatively, D is TRBD2 (5 bases). Germline V lookup: CDR1 MNHEY, CDR2 SMNVEV (reference sequence). Trimming removed 5 bases at V and 6 bases at J, with 11 bases between. The CDR3 is made up of 13 amino acids. CDR3 nucleotide sequence: TGTGCCAGCAGTGCTCAACTAGTCAATGAGCAGTTCTTC. Residues: CASSAQLVNEQFF.

V gene TRBV13 combines with J gene TRBJ2-1, with 13 bases matching TRBD2. The CDR3 spans 17 residues. The J segment lost 4 bases and the V segment lost 3 bases, leaving 6 bases of the junction unmatched. Germline values: CDR1 PRHDT, CDR2 FYEKMQ (reference sequence). CDR3: CASSFGLAGADYNEQFF. The DNA for the CDR3 is TGTGCCAGCAGCTTCGGACTAGCGGGAGCGGATTACAATGAGCAGTTCTTC.

The chain links TRBV6-5 to TRBJ1-1, with no clear D. CDR1 and CDR2 (germline): MNHEY, SVGAGI. The CDR3 covers 13 residues. V dropped 0 bases and J dropped 3 bases, with 5 bases sitting between them. The CDR3 DNA follows: TGTGCCAGCAGTTACTCATTCGACACTGAAGCTTTCTTT. This encodes CASSYSFDTEAFF.

The chain recombines TRBV5-6 with TRBJ2-7; D gene uncertain. The CDR3 runs 13 residues. Germline CDR1 is SGHDT and CDR2 is YYEEEE. V lost 0 bases and J lost 4, with 8 bases in between. The CDR3 is CASSLGSVYEQYF. Written as DNA, the CDR3 is TGTGCCAGCAGCTTGGGCTCGGTGTACGAGCAGTACTTC.

V is TRBV7-3 and J is TRBJ2-2; 10 bases are shared with TRBD2. V was clipped by 5 bases and J by 7 bases; unmatched bases: 13. CDR1 is SGHTA and CDR2 is FQGTGA in the germline V gene. The CDR3 has 17 amino acids. This chain's CDR3 is CASSHAGSGRANGELFF. The DNA of the CDR3 is TGTGCCAGCAGCCACGCGGGGAGCGGGAGGGCGAACGGGGAGCTGTTTTTT.

The V gene is TRBV6-4, the J gene TRBJ2-7; the D is unclear. The germline gives CDR1 MRHNA, CDR2 SNTAGT. The V gene lost 6 bases and the J gene lost 3 bases, with 12 bases spanning the gap. The CDR3 runs 13 residues. As DNA, the CDR3 is TGTGCCAGCAGACTAAGCGAAATCTACGAGCAGTACTTC. Protein: CASRLSEIYEQYF.

This rearrangement joins TRBV9 to TRBJ2-1; D ambiguous. The CDR3 loop spans 16 amino acids. CDR1 is SGDLS and CDR2 is YYNGEE in the germline V gene. V was shortened by 3 bases and J by 0 bases, with 13 bases between the two germline ends. CDR3 sequence: CASSADLLNSYNEQFF. CDR3 nucleotides: TGTGCCAGCAGCGCCGACTTGCTTAACTCCTACAATGAGCAGTTCTTC.

The chain employs TRBV6-5 and TRBJ1-2; TRBD1 matches at 8 bases. The ends lost 5 bases at V and 6 bases at J; junction bases unmatched: 11. The length of the CDR3 is 15 residues. CDR1 is MNHEY and CDR2 is SVGAGI in the germline V gene. The CDR3 is CASSPRDRTIHGYTF. As DNA, the CDR3 is TGTGCCAGCAGTCCCCGGGACAGGACGATTCATGGCTACACCTTC.

The chain joins TRBV20-1 to TRBJ2-7; D possibly corresponds to TRBD2 (6 bases). Germline values: CDR1 DFQATT, CDR2 SNEGSKA (reference sequence). The CDR3 contains 11 residues. V was trimmed by 6 bases and J by 5 bases, leaving 11 bases between them. DNA of the CDR3: TGCAGTGCCCCCCGGGGGAACGAGCAGTACTTC. It codes for CSAPRGNEQYF.

This clone was detected only once. The chain has TRBV10-2 and TRBJ2-1; 9 nucleotides agree with TRBD2. Germline lookup yields CDR1 WSHSY and CDR2 SAAADI. The CDR3 loop spans 17 amino acids. The junction had 16 bases not matched to a gene; V was cut back by 6 bases and J by 7 bases. The CDR3 reads CASSPTAGGIRGNEQFF. CDR3 sequence (DNA): TGCGCCAGCAGCCCCACCGCGGGGGGGATAAGGGGGAATGAGCAGTTCTTC.